This T cell receptor (beta chain) is from a study of blood T cell repertoires in COVID-19. The data were produced by immunoSEQ multiplex PCR, yet TCRdb's version contains in-frame clones alone and is incomplete. This table has tens of thousands of clones, roughly 90% appearing once. Germline-derived CDR1 and CDR2 are LNHDA and SQIVND (reference sequence). V was clipped by 1 base and J by 4 bases; unmatched bases: 9. This CDR3 comprises 17 residues. J is TRBJ1-1 and V is TRBV19; 10 nucleotides match TRBD1. The sequence came from a woman in her sixties with acute or convalescent COVID-19. The source material was peripheral blood. CDR3 region: CASSIGGGTGVSTEAFF. CDR3 DNA: TGTGCCAGTAGTATAGGAGGTGGGACAGGGGTGAGCACTGAAGCTTTCTTT.